Included here is one TCR beta chain sequence, with context. This clone was counted only a few times. This clone's antigen is unknown. No clone much larger than this one lies a single base away; base qualities are absent. The data belong to a study of blood T cell repertoires in COVID-19 (dated by TCRdb to the early 2020s). Broadly, across the study: The collaborator samples originated in the United States, Italy and Spain and spanned the acute and convalescent phases of COVID-19. The material from the prospective study consisted of cDNA or gDNA derived from T cells, B-cell-depleted T cells, or PBMCs. Subjects who had been exposed to COVID-19, were actively infected with it, or had recovered from it provided the deeply sampled blood TCRbeta repertoires that made up the dataset. The repertoires were released in a freely available public database meant as a resource for research on the immune response to SARS-CoV-2. The samples were drawn from two sources: the first 160 participants of the ongoing ImmuneRACE study, and fewer than 1,500 subjects contributed by 6 global collaborators. A de-identified subject ID, COVID-19 status, age in years and sex were almost always included in the sample metadata. Where HLA class I and class II types were available, the types were taken from metadata supplied by the sample provider, not from assay-based typing.

Results the study describes overall, beyond this receptor: The quantity of clinical and demographic metadata differed by source and by participant and was supplied without curation.

Taken from the germline V gene, the CDR1 and CDR2 loops are SGHRS and YFSETQ. The CDR3, from cysteine to phenylalanine, totals 16 residues. Of the read, only the CDR3 DNA is kept; its 48 bases are in frame from base 1. Relative to germline, V is missing 4 bases and J is missing 4 bases, with 7 bases of the junction outside any gene match. Each collaborating institution followed its own protocols to collect whole blood in K2EDTA tubes. For TCRbeta analysis, collaborator samples were shipped as frozen whole blood, as isolated PBMCs, or as DNA extracted from either sample type. TCRbeta CDR3 regions were amplified from genomic DNA using the immunoSEQ Assay, a bias-controlled multiplex PCR. From the authors' description of their analysis: The number of nucleated cells in each sample was estimated by amplification of reference gene primers within the assay. Sequence reads were collapsed and filtered to measure the absolute abundance of every unique TCRbeta CDR3 rearrangement. For each sample, productive Simpson clonality was calculated as the square root of Simpson's diversity index over productive rearrangements. TCRdb provides this immuneACCESS table in a form limited to in-frame rearrangements. Some clones are lacking; in checked studies, under half of them reflect an unresolved V gene, and why the rest are absent is not known. V, J and clone size reflect that table, while D and trimming were determined from the DNA. The sample table contains 150,000 to 200,000 clones; only one count was recorded for about three quarters of them. The ten largest account for about 3% of the sample.

The sequenced sample was peripheral blood. The chain employs TRBV5-1 and TRBJ2-1; a stretch of 11 junction bases matches TRBD2. This clonotype was sampled from a man between 65 and 80 years old with acute or convalescent COVID-19. The CDR3 protein: CASSLLTSGVYNEQFF. The nucleotide sequence is given as TGCGCCAGCAGCCTCTTGACTAGCGGGGTATACAATGAGCAGTTCTTC.